One sample yielded the 14 T cell receptor beta chains listed below, sequenced in a study of patients and donors after allogeneic stem cell transplantation. TCRdb re-derived calls from the RT-PCR reads in MiXCR, one entry per CDR3 protein. The sample contains approximately 7,400 distinct CDR3 sequences, about 13% of which appear only once. The sequenced material came from blood, either unsorted or a sorted T cell fraction (not recorded which). These receptors all come from a human donor who was either an allogeneic HSCT recipient or a stem cell or donor lymphocyte infusion donor (not recorded which). It is not recorded whose cells these are; they may come from a transplant donor.

There are many counts of this clonotype. The CDR3 DNA reads TGTGCCAGCAGCCAGGGACCCCGGATCGACTATGGCTACACCTTC. It encodes CASSQGPRIDYGYTF. The gene calls are TRBV5-4 and TRBJ1-2; a possible D gene is TRBD1 (5 bases). The germline CDR1 and CDR2 sequences are SGHNT and YYREEE (reference sequence). V lost 4 bases to trimming and J lost 3 bases, with 16 bases between them. The CDR3 totals 15 residues.

This clonotype was found many times. V and J are TRBV7-2 and TRBJ1-6; D is unresolved. Trimming removed 5 bases at V and 10 bases at J, with 18 bases between. The CDR3 length is 15 residues. Germline lookup yields CDR1 SGHTA and CDR2 FQGNSA. The CDR3 DNA reads as TGTGCCAGCAGCGGGTATCCGGGCCTCACCTCACCCCTCCACTTT. Its translation is CASSGYPGLTSPLHF. The variable domain in full, with the rest retrieved from reference TRBV7-2 and TRBJ1-6, is GAGVSQSPSNKVTEKGKDVELRCDPISGHTALYWYRQSLGQGLEFLIYFQGNSAPDKSGLPSDRFSAERTGGSVSTLTIQRTQQEDSAVYLCASSGYPGLTSPLHFGNGTRLTVT.

This clonotype was detected many times. This chain joins TRBV6-6 and TRBJ1-2; D is perhaps TRBD1 (5 bases). V lost 5 bases, J lost 6 bases, and 19 bases lay in between. Per the germline V gene, CDR1 is MNHNY and CDR2 is SVGAGI (reference sequence). CDR3 length: 15 amino acids. The CDR3 protein is CASSDLKGLRNGYTF. CDR3 nucleotides: TGTGCCAGCAGTGACCTCAAGGGGCTGAGGAATGGCTACACCTTC.

This clonotype has a handful of counts. The chain has TRBV7-9 and TRBJ2-3; 13 nucleotides match TRBD2. Germline V gives CDR1 SEHNR, CDR2 FQNEAQ (reference sequence). The CDR3 runs 15 residues. The junction had 4 bases not matched to a gene; V was cut back by 5 bases and J by 5 bases. The CDR3 region has the DNA TGTGCCAGCAGCCCAACTAGCGGGGGGGTAGATACGCAGTATTTT. Protein product: CASSPTSGGVDTQYF.

Ten or more counts support this clonotype. This sequence joins TRBV7-9 and TRBJ1-6, with D uncertain. Germline V gene sequence: CDR1 SEHNR, CDR2 FQNEAQ (reference sequence). The CDR3 contains 13 residues. Deletions cut 1 base from V and 7 bases from J, with 5 bases between. The CDR3 region has the DNA TGTGCCAGCAGCTTAGACGGCAATTCACCCCTCCACTTT. Translating gives CASSLDGNSPLHF.

This clonotype is large (0.1 to 1%) in the sample. The V and J genes are TRBV7-2 and TRBJ1-1; 9 bases line up with TRBD1. The CDR3 runs 15 residues. Germline V gene sequence: CDR1 SGHTA, CDR2 FQGNSA. V trimming: 3 bases; J trimming: 6 bases; junction bases outside the gene matches: 8. In nucleotides, the CDR3 is TGTGCCAGCAGCTTGAGCGGGACAGGGTTGGCTGAAGCTTTCTTT. This translates into CASSLSGTGLAEAFF.

This clonotype appeared many times. The chain has TRBV7-9 and TRBJ1-6; the D is unclear. Germline V lookup: CDR1 SEHNR, CDR2 FQNEAQ (reference sequence). Between the trimmed V and J ends, which lost 4 bases and 3 bases, there was a span of 13 bases. The CDR3 totals 16 residues. CDR3 nucleotides: TGTGCCAGCAGCTCAATGTGGGCAGGCTATAATTCACCCCTCCACTTT. Protein product: CASSSMWAGYNSPLHF.

In this sample, this clonotype turned up a few times. J is TRBJ2-1 and V is TRBV7-9; TRBD1 matches at 11 bases. The V gene's germline CDR1 is SEHNR and CDR2 FQNEAQ (reference sequence). The CDR3 is made up of 16 amino acids. J lost 3 bases, V lost 7 bases, and 8 bases had no gene match. CDR3 loop: CASKDRGPSRYNEQFF. The CDR3 coding sequence is TGTGCCAGCAAGGACAGGGGGCCCTCTCGCTACAATGAGCAGTTCTTC.

This clonotype occurred many times. The chain employs TRBV7-2 and TRBJ1-2; possibly TRBD1 for D (6 bases). The V and J ends lost 1 base and 6 bases respectively, with 9 bases between them. This CDR3 spans 13 amino acids. Germline V gives CDR1 SGHTA, CDR2 FQGNSA. The CDR3 protein is CASSLGYRDGYTF. The CDR3 nucleotides are TGTGCCAGCAGCTTAGGGTACAGGGATGGCTACACCTTC.

This clonotype was counted at least ten times. The chain employs TRBV7-9 and TRBJ1-2, with a possible D match to TRBD1 (5 bases). The germline V gene encodes CDR1 SEHNR and CDR2 FQNEAQ (reference sequence). Trimming shortened V by 5 bases and J by 4 bases, and 14 bases separated the two germline ends. CDR3 length: 14 residues. CDR3 coding DNA: TGTGCCAGCAGCAGCAGGGTTTTAAGCTATGGCTACACCTTC. Encoded protein: CASSSRVLSYGYTF.

The chain has TRBV7-9 and TRBJ2-7, with D possibly being TRBD1 (5 bases). V was clipped by 3 bases and J by 1 base, with 7 bases between them. Germline CDR1 is SEHNR and CDR2 is FQNEAQ (reference sequence). This CDR3 has 13 amino acids. In DNA, the CDR3 is TGTGCCAGCAGCTTTGCAGGGTCCTACGAGCAGTACGTC. It codes for CASSFAGSYEQYV.

Sample share makes this clonotype medium-sized. The V gene is TRBV3-1, the J gene TRBJ2-1, with TRBD2 identical over 13 bases. The CDR3 has 14 amino acids. The J segment lost 10 bases and the V segment lost 4 bases, leaving 4 bases of the junction unmatched. Germline V gene sequence: CDR1 LGHDT, CDR2 YNNKEL (reference sequence). This CDR3 is CASSLGLAGTEQFF. CDR3 coding DNA: TGTGCCAGCAGCCTGGGACTAGCGGGAACCGAGCAGTTCTTC.

The chain recombines TRBV20-1 with TRBJ2-1; TRBD2 agrees at 13 bases. Trimming took 5 bases from V and 7 from J; bases not matched to a gene: 2. CDR1 is DFQATT, CDR2 SNEGSKA, per germline (reference sequence). The CDR3 is 13 residues long. CDR3 DNA sequence: TGCAGTGCTTGGACTAGCGGGGGTAATGAGCAGTTCTTC. Protein: CSAWTSGGNEQFF.

The chain recombines TRBV5-1 with TRBJ1-3, with a tentative D call TRBD1 (5 bases). The ends were cut back, 4 bases at V and 2 bases at J, with 16 bases in the middle. CDR1 is SGHRS, CDR2 YFSETQ, per germline. The length of the CDR3 is 16 residues. This CDR3 reads CASSLGPTGTGNTIYF. For the CDR3, the DNA is TGCGCCAGCAGCCTGGGCCCCACAGGAACTGGAAACACCATATATTTT.